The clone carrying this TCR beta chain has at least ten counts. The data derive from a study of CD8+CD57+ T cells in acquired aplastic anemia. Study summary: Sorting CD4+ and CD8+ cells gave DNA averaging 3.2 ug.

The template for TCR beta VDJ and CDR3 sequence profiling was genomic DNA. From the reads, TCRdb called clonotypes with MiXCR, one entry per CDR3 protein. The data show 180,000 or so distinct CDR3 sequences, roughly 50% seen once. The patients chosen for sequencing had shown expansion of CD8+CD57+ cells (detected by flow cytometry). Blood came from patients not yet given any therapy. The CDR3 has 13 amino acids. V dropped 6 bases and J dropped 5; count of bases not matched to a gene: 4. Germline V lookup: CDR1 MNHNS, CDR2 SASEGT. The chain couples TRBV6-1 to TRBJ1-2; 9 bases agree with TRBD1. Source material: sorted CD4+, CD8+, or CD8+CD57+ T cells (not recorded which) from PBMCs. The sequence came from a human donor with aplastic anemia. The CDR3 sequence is CASRRGQGYGYTF. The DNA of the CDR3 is TGTGCCAGCAGGCGGGGACAGGGTTATGGCTACACCTTC.